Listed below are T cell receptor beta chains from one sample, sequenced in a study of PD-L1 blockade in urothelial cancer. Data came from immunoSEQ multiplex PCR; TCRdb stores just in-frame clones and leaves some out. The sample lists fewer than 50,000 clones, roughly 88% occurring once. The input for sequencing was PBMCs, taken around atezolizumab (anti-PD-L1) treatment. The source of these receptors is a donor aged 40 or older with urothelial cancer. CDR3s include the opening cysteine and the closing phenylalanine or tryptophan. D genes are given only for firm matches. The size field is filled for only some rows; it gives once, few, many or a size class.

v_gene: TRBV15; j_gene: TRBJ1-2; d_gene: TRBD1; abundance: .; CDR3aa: CATRVTLTGEQGYTF; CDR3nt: TGTGCCACCAGGGTCACATTGACAGGGGAGCAAGGCTACACCTTC
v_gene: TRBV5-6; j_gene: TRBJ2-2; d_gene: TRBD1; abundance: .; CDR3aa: CASRQTGSGTGELFF; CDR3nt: TGTGCCAGCAGACAGACAGGGTCGGGCACCGGGGAGCTGTTTTTT
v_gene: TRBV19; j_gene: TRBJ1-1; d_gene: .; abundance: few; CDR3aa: CASSPTDRYTEAFF; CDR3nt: TGTGCCAGTAGTCCTACTGACAGATACACTGAAGCTTTCTTT
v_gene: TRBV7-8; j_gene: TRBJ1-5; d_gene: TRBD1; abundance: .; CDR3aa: CASSLAAGGNQPQHF; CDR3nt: TGTGCCAGCAGCTTAGCAGCAGGGGGGAATCAGCCCCAGCATTTT
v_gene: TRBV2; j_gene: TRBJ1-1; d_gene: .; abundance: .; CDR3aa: CASSTQGGVNTEAFF; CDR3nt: TGTGCCAGCAGCACACAAGGGGGTGTGAACACTGAAGCTTTCTTT
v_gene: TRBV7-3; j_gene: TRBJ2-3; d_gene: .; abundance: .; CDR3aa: CASSPTRAATTDTQYF; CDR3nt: TGTGCCAGCAGCCCCACTAGAGCCGCCACCACAGATACGCAGTATTTT
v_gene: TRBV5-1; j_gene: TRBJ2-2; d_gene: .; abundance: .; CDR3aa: CASSLDPGAAGELFF; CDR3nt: TGCGCCAGCAGCTTGGATCCAGGCGCTGCCGGGGAGCTGTTTTTT
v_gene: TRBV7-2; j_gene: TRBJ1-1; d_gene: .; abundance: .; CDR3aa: CASSRRSTEAFF; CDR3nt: TGTGCCAGCAGTCGTAGGAGCACTGAAGCTTTCTTT
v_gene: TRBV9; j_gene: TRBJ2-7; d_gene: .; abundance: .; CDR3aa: CASSVGQGLGGYEQYF; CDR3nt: TGTGCCAGCAGCGTAGGCCAGGGCCTAGGGGGCTACGAGCAGTACTTC
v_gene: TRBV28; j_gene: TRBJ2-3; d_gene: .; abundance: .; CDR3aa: CASSLARDTQYF; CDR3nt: TGTGCCAGCAGTTTAGCCAGGGATACGCAGTATTTT
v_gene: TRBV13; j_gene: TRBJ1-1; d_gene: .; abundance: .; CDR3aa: CASGVALNTEAFF; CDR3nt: TGTGCCAGCGGTGTGGCCCTGAACACTGAAGCTTTCTTT
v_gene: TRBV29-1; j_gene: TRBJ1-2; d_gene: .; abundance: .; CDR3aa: CSVEDLGGQGGKYGYTF; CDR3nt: TGCAGCGTTGAAGATCTCGGGGGGCAGGGAGGGAAGTATGGCTACACCTTC
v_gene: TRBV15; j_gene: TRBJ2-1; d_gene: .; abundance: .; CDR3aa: CATSRVGGYNEQFF; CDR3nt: TGTGCCACCAGCAGAGTGGGGGGATACAATGAGCAGTTCTTC
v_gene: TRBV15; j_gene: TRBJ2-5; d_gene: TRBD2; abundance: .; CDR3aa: CATSRGLAGGLQETQYF; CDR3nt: TGTGCCACCAGCAGGGGTCTAGCGGGAGGCCTCCAAGAGACCCAGTACTTC
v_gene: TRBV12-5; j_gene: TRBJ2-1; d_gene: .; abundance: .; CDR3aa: CASGFSLAHLANEQFF; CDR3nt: TGTGCTAGTGGTTTCTCCCTAGCACATCTGGCCAATGAGCAGTTCTTC
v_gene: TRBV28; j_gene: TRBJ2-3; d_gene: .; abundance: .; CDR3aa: CASSLGVYWREGTDTQYF; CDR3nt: TGTGCCAGCAGTTTGGGGGTGTATTGGAGGGAGGGCACAGATACGCAGTATTTT
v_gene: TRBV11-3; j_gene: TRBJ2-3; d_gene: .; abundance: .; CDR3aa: CASSPRVALTDTQYF; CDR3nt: TGTGCCAGCAGCCCCCGGGTCGCCCTCACAGATACGCAGTATTTT
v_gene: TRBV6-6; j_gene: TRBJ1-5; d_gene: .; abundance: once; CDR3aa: CASSSGPYSNQPQHF; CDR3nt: TGTGCCAGCAGCTCAGGGCCCTATAGCAATCAGCCCCAGCATTTT
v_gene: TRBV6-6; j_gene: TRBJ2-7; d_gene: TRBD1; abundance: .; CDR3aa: CASSYRDRVGYEQYF; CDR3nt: TGTGCCAGCAGTTACCGCGACAGGGTGGGCTACGAGCAGTACTTC
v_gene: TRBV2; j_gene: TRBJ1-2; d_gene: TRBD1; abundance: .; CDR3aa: CASRGQTSAGYTF; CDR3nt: TGTGCCAGCAGGGGACAGACGTCGGCTGGCTACACCTTC
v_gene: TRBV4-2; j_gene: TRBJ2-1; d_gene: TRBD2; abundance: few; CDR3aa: CASSAGTSGYNEQFF; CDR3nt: TGTGCCAGCAGTGCCGGGACTAGCGGCTACAATGAGCAGTTCTTC
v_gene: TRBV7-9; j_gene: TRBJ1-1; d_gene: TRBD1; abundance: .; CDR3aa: CASSSSLSPGQGNTEAFF; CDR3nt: TGTGCCAGCAGCTCCTCTCTATCCCCGGGACAGGGTAACACTGAAGCTTTCTTT
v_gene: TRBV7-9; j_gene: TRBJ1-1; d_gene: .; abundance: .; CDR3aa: CASSLSGVSRARSTEAFF; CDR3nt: TGTGCCAGCAGCTTATCCGGGGTCAGCCGGGCAAGAAGCACTGAAGCTTTCTTT
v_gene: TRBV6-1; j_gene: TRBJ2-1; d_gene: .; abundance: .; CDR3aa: CASEWRLTFF; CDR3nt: TGTGCCAGCGAGTGGCGACTTACTTTCTTC
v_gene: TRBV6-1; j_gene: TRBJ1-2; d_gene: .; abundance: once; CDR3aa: CASSGGDTANYGYTF; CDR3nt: TGTGCCAGCAGTGGTGGGGACACGGCTAACTATGGCTACACCTTC
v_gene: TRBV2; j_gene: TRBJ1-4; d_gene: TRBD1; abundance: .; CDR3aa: CATTQGLGEKLFF; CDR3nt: TGTGCCACCACACAGGGGTTGGGTGAAAAACTGTTTTTT
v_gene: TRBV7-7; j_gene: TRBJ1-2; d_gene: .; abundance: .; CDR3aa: CASSLREGPNYGYTF; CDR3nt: TGTGCTAGCAGCTTACGGGAGGGGCCTAACTATGGCTACACCTTC
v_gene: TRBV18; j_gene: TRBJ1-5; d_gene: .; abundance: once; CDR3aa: CASSPSLGGNQPQHF; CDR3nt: TGTGCCAGCTCACCTTCCCTAGGGGGCAATCAGCCCCAGCATTTT
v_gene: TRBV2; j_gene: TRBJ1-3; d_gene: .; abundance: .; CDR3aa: CASHRGWESGNTIYF; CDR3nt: TGTGCCAGCCATCGTGGGTGGGAGTCTGGAAACACCATATATTTT
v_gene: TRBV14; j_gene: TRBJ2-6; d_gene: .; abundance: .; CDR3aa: CASSPTRSGANVLTF; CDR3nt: TGTGCCAGCAGCCCTACCCGCTCTGGGGCCAACGTCCTGACTTTC
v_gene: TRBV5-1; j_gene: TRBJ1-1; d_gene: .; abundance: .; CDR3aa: CASSLGHGGYTEAFF; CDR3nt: TGCGCCAGCAGCTTGGGGCATGGGGGGTACACTGAAGCTTTCTTT
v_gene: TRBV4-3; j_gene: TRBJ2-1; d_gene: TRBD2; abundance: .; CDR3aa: CASSQAQGLLSYNEQFF; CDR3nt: TGCGCCAGCAGCCAAGCCCAGGGACTACTTTCCTACAATGAGCAGTTCTTC
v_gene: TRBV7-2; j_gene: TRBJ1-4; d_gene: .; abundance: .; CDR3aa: CASSLGSGEWKLFF; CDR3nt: TGTGCCAGCAGCTTAGGTTCCGGGGAGTGGAAACTGTTTTTT
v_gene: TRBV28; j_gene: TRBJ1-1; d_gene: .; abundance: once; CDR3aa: CASSPGGGAHTEAFF; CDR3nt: TGTGCCAGCAGTCCAGGAGGGGGGGCGCACACTGAAGCTTTCTTT
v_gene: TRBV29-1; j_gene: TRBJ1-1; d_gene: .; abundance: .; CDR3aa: CSVLPPGGLGSGNTEAFF; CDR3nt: TGCAGCGTTCTCCCCCCCGGGGGGCTCGGGTCGGGGAACACTGAAGCTTTCTTT
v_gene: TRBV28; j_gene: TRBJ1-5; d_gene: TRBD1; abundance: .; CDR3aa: CASSAGGSNQPQHF; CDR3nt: TGTGCCAGCTCGGCAGGGGGAAGCAATCAGCCCCAGCATTTT
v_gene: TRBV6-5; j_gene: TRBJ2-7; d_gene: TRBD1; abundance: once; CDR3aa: CASSYTGTGVHEQYF; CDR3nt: TGTGCCAGCAGTTACACCGGGACAGGGGTCCACGAGCAGTACTTC
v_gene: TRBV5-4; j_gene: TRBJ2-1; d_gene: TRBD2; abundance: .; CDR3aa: CASSRLLAGARREQFF; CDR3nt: TGTGCCAGCAGCCGGCTACTAGCGGGAGCCCGAAGGGAGCAGTTCTTC
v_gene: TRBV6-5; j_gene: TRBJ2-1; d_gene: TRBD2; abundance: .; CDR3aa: CASTRLAGANEQFF; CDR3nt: TGTGCCAGCACGAGACTAGCGGGAGCCAATGAGCAGTTCTTC
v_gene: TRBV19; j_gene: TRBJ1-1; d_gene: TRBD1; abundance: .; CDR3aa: CASRPRFRTGGSYTEAFF; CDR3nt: TGTGCCAGTAGGCCACGTTTTAGGACAGGGGGCTCTTACACTGAAGCTTTCTTT
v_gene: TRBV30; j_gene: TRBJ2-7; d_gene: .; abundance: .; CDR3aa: CAWSVQVPYEQYF; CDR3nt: TGTGCCTGGAGTGTACAGGTTCCCTACGAGCAGTACTTC
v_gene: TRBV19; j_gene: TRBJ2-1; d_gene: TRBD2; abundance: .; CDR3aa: CATSLVAGGGEQFF; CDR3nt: TGTGCCACCTCGTTGGTAGCGGGAGGGGGTGAGCAGTTCTTC
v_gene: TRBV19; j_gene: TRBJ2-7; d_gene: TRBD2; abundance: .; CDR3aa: CASMGAGSGNEQYF; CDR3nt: TGTGCCAGTATGGGAGCGGGGTCCGGTAACGAGCAGTACTTC
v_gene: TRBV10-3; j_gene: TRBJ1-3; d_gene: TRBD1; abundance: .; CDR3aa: CAIRGDSSGNTIYF; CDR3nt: TGTGCCATCAGAGGGGACAGCTCTGGAAACACCATATATTTT
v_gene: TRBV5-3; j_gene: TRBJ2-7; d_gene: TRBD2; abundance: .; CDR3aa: CARLGTSGTPEQYF; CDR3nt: TGTGCCAGACTCGGGACTAGCGGGACTCCCGAGCAGTACTTC
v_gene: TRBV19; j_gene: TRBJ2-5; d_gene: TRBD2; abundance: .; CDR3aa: CASSTLLAKQETQYF; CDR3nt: TGTGCCAGTAGTACCCTACTAGCGAAACAAGAGACCCAGTACTTC
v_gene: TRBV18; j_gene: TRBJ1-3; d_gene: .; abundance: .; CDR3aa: CASSPSAGYLSGNTIYF; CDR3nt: TGTGCCAGCTCACCATCGGCGGGGTACCTCTCTGGAAACACCATATATTTT
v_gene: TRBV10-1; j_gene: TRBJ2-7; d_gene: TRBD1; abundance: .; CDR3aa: CASSQGAFYEQYF; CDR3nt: TGCGCCAGCAGCCAGGGGGCGTTTTACGAGCAGTACTTC
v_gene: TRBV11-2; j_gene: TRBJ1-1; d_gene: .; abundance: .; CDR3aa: CASSLQRNTEAFF; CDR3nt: TGTGCCAGCAGCCTACAGAGGAACACTGAAGCTTTCTTT
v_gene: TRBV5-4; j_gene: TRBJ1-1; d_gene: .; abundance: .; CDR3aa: CASSSGGWRNTEAFF; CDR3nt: TGTGCCAGCAGCTCTGGGGGGTGGAGGAACACTGAAGCTTTCTTT
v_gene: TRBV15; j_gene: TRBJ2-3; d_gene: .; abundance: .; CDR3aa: CATSRGLGTDTQYF; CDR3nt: TGTGCCACCAGCAGAGGACTGGGCACAGATACGCAGTATTTT
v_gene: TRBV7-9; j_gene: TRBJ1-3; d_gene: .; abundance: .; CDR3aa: CASSLASGKISGNTIYF; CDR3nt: TGTGCCAGCAGCTTAGCTTCGGGGAAAATCTCTGGAAACACCATATATTTT
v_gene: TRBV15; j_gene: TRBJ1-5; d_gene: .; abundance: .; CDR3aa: CATRKSPEVVGQPQHF; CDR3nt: TGTGCCACCAGGAAATCCCCGGAGGTGGTGGGTCAGCCCCAGCATTTT
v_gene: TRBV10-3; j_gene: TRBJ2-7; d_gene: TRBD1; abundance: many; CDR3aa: CATNPGQPPQYF; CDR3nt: TGTGCCACTAACCCGGGACAGCCGCCGCAGTACTTC
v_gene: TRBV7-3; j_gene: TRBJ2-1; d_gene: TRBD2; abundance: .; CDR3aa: CASSSTLAGSSYNEQFF; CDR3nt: TGTGCCAGCAGCTCAACCCTAGCGGGGAGCTCCTACAATGAGCAGTTCTTC
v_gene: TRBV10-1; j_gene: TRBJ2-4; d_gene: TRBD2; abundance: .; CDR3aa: CASHGGIDKNIQYF; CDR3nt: TGCGCCAGCCACGGGGGGATTGACAAAAACATTCAGTACTTC
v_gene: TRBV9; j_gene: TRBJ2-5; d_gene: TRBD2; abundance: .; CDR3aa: CASSVGLAFQETQYF; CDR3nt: TGTGCCAGCAGCGTGGGACTAGCTTTCCAGGAGACCCAGTACTTC
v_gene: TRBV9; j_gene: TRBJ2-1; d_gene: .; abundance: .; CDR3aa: CASTGDEQFF; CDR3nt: TGTGCCAGCACAGGCGATGAGCAGTTCTTC
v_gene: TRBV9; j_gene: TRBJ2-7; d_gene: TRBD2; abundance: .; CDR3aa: CASGTSGSPGVGEQYF; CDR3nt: TGTGCCAGCGGGACTAGCGGGAGCCCCGGGGTGGGAGAGCAGTACTTC
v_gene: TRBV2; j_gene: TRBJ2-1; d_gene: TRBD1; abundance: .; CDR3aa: CASSEEQGIYNEQFF; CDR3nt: TGTGCCAGCAGTGAAGAACAGGGGATCTACAATGAGCAGTTCTTC